These 18 T cell receptor beta chains came from one sample sequenced in a study of control samples from healthy donors and cancer patients. Assay: immunoSEQ multiplex PCR; the TCRdb copy retains only in-frame clones and omits some. The sample has about 110,000 clones, around 80% seen once. The source material was blood. The origin of the receptors is a young man in good health.

This clone was seen a handful of times. The chain recombines TRBV29-1 with TRBJ2-1; TRBD1 might be the D (5 bases). V was cut by 2 bases and J by 1 base, with 9 bases left in between. Per the germline V gene, CDR1 is SQVTM and CDR2 is ANQGSEA. The CDR3 covers 14 residues. In DNA form, the CDR3 reads TGCAGCGTTGAACAGGGCTTATCCTACAATGAGCAGTTCTTC. This encodes CSVEQGLSYNEQFF.

The rearrangement uses TRBV28 and TRBJ2-3; 10 bases align to TRBD2. Germline loops: CDR1 MDHEN, CDR2 SYDVKM. The trim removed 4 bases at V and 2 bases at J, leaving 9 bases unmatched. The CDR3 is made up of 17 amino acids. This chain's CDR3 is CASSSATSGTLTDTQYF. The CDR3 DNA sequence: TGTGCCAGCAGTTCCGCAACTAGCGGGACCCTCACAGATACGCAGTATTTT.

The chain has TRBV5-1 and TRBJ1-2; D is ambiguous. Germline V gives CDR1 SGHRS, CDR2 YFSETQ. With 0 bases removed from V and 0 bases from J, the gap between germline ends came to 3 bases. The CDR3 loop spans 13 amino acids. The CDR3 DNA sequence: TGCGCCAGCAGCTTGGGGCCTAACTATGGCTACACCTTC. This codes for CASSLGPNYGYTF.

The chain links TRBV6-4 to TRBJ1-1, with D uncertain. Germline V gene data show CDR1 as MRHNA and CDR2 as SNTAGT. The V and J ends lost 3 bases and 0 bases respectively, with 11 bases between them. The CDR3 runs 15 residues. CDR3 residues: CASSESDQMNTEAFF. CDR3 sequence (DNA): TGTGCCAGCAGTGAGTCAGACCAAATGAACACTGAAGCTTTCTTT.

The genes are TRBV4-1 and TRBJ1-2; 8 bases match TRBD1. The germline gives CDR1 MGHRA, CDR2 YSYEKL. Trimming at V came to 3 bases and at J to 4 bases, leaving 7 bases not matched to a gene. CDR3 length: 15 residues. The CDR3 coding sequence is TGCGCCAGCAGCCACCCGTCAGGGGGCCGCTATGGCTACACCTTC. Protein: CASSHPSGGRYGYTF.

The chain has TRBV15 and TRBJ2-1; 8 bases map to TRBD2. Germline V lookup: CDR1 LNHNV, CDR2 YYDKDF (reference sequence). The CDR3 sequence is 15 residues long. Trimming cost V 4 bases and J 9 bases; bases outside gene matches: 11. The CDR3, as DNA: TGTGCCACCAGCATGCAACTCGGGAGGGCGGGTGAGCAGTTCTTC. Protein: CATSMQLGRAGEQFF.

This clone was recorded once. The chain joins TRBV6-5 to TRBJ1-1; D possibly corresponds to TRBD1 (6 bases). The CDR3 consists of 14 residues. Germline loops: CDR1 MNHEY, CDR2 SVGAGI. V lost 5 bases and J lost 3, with 13 bases in between. The CDR3: CASSPRKGDTEAFF. The CDR3 bases are TGTGCCAGCAGTCCCCGGAAGGGGGACACTGAAGCTTTCTTT.

This clone is a singleton in its sample. The chain joins TRBV6-1 to TRBJ2-7; no reliable D call. CDR3 size: 16 residues. V gave up 0 bases and J gave up 1 base, with 13 bases separating them. Germline V gene sequence: CDR1 MNHNS, CDR2 SASEGT. CDR3 DNA: TGTGCCAGCAGTGAAGCAGGATGGGCCGCTTCCTACGAGCAGTACGTC. Its protein is CASSEAGWAASYEQYV.

The gene calls are TRBV2 and TRBJ1-2, with D maybe TRBD1 (6 bases). The germline V gene encodes CDR1 SNHLY and CDR2 FYNNEI. V was pared by 10 bases and J by 1 base, with 19 bases between. The CDR3 contains 15 residues. CDR3 in DNA: TGTGCCATCAAGGAGGGGGGGACTTATAACTATGGCTACACCTTC. It codes for CAIKEGGTYNYGYTF. Full variable domain (outside the CDR3, taken from reference TRBV2 and TRBJ1-2): EPEVTQTPSHQVTQMGQEVILRCVPISNHLYFYWYRQILGQKVEFLVSFYNNEISEKSEIFDDQFSVERPDGSNFTLKIRSTKLEDSAMYFCAIKEGGTYNYGYTFGSGTRLTVV.

V usage is TRBV27 and J usage is TRBJ1-6, with D uncertain. CDR1 MNHEY and CDR2 SMNVEV come from the germline V gene (reference sequence). The length of the CDR3 is 19 residues. Trimming left V 3 bases short and J 5 bases short, with 23 bases between. The CDR3 loop is CASSFRLTSLGSDNSPLHF. CDR3 sequence (DNA): TGTGCCAGCAGTTTCCGACTGACATCCTTAGGATCTGATAATTCACCCCTCCACTTT.

Of note for this clone: The same CDR3 can be traced to other DNA sequences in this sample. The J gene is TRBJ1-1, the V gene TRBV10-3; D not certain. Trimming took off 4 bases at V and 5 bases at J, with 8 bases between the two ends. Germline values: CDR1 ENHRY, CDR2 SYGVKD. CDR3 size: 12 residues. The CDR3 DNA reads as TGTGCCATCAGTGTGGGGAGGACTGAAGCTTTCTTT. Protein sequence: CAISVGRTEAFF.

Concerning this clone: Other DNA sequences of this sample code for an identical CDR3. The CDR3 bases are TGTGCCAGCAGTGAAGCGAAGTCCCATGGAGGAGGGCGAGAGACCCAGTACTTC. Protein sequence: CASSEAKSHGGGRETQYF. J is TRBJ2-5 and V is TRBV2; TRBD2 might be the D (6 bases). The V end was cut by 0 bases, the J end by 4 bases, with 21 bases between. This CDR3 is built from 18 residues. CDR1 is SNHLY and CDR2 is FYNNEI in the germline V gene.

V and J are TRBV6-6 and TRBJ2-7; weak D call: TRBD2 (7 bases). The CDR3 contains 13 residues. Germline V gene data show CDR1 as MNHNY and CDR2 as SVGAGI (reference sequence). V lost 10 bases and J lost 3, with 16 bases in between. The DNA of the CDR3 is TGTGCCATATCAACCGGGGGGCGCTACGAGCAGTACTTC. Protein sequence: CAISTGGRYEQYF.

The rearrangement uses TRBV14 and TRBJ1-6; 10 nucleotides agree with TRBD1. The CDR3 extends over 16 amino acids. The germline V gene has CDR1 SGHDN and CDR2 FVKESK. The V and J ends lost 0 bases and 11 bases, in that order; junction bases with no gene match: 7. The CDR3 DNA reads TGTGCCAGCAGCCAAGATCACGGGACAGGGGTAACACCCCTCCACTTT. Translation: CASSQDHGTGVTPLHF.

Concerning this clone: At the DNA level, this CDR3 is encoded by other sequences in the same sample as well. The chain has TRBV14 and TRBJ1-4; D is undetermined. The CDR3 is made up of 13 amino acids. Germline V CDR1 and CDR2: SGHDN, FVKESK. V dropped 8 bases and J dropped 4 bases, with 11 bases sitting between them. The DNA for the CDR3 is TGTGCCAGCTCAAGATCCTTTAATGAAAAACTGTTTTTT. This encodes CASSRSFNEKLFF.

The chain is built from TRBV6-5 and TRBJ2-7, with D possibly matching TRBD1 (6 bases). Germline CDR1 and CDR2: MNHEY and SVGAGI. The CDR3 runs to 14 residues. V lost 4 bases, J lost 4 bases, and 14 bases lay in between. The CDR3 nucleotides are TGTGCCAGCAGTTTACCGACAGGAGTGTACGAGCAGTACTTC. Amino acids: CASSLPTGVYEQYF.

The V gene is TRBV3-1 (or the pseudogene TRBV3-2), the J gene TRBJ1-6; perhaps TRBD1 as D (6 bases). V lost 1 base and J lost 7, with 14 bases in between. The CDR3 runs to 16 residues. From germline, CDR1 is LGHDT and CDR2 YNNKEL (reference sequence). The CDR3 sequence is CASSQGLGGQNSPLHF. In nucleotides, the CDR3 is TGTGCCAGCAGCCAAGGCTTAGGGGGGCAAAATTCACCCCTCCACTTT.

In nucleotides, the CDR3 is TGTGCCAGCCAAGGGGGAAACACCATATATTTT. It yields the protein CASQGGNTIYF. This chain joins TRBV27 and TRBJ1-3; D unresolved. The CDR3 is 11 residues long. Trimming pared 8 bases from V and 4 bases from J, leaving 6 bases between. The germline gives CDR1 MNHEY, CDR2 SMNVEV (reference sequence).